Sequencing of this TCR beta chain was carried out in a study of blood T cell repertoires in COVID-19. Germline loops: CDR1 SGDLS, CDR2 YYNGEE. This CDR3 has 16 amino acids. J was trimmed by 2 bases and V by 1 base; bases with no gene match: 7. Clinical histories supplied by participants themselves formed the basis of cohort assignment. Generated by immunoSEQ multiplex PCR, the TCRdb table keeps only in-frame clones and is missing some. The top ten hold about 3% of the sample, which has 200,000 to 250,000 clones, roughly nine tenths seen once. The receptor's source is a woman in her late teens or twenties in a cohort exposed to, infected with or recovered from COVID-19 (not recorded which). The sequenced sample was PBMCs or T cells enriched from blood (not recorded which). The V call is TRBV9, the J call TRBJ1-1; 8 bases are a match to TRBD1. The chain's CDR3 is CASSVMGQEINTEAFF. The CDR3, as DNA: TGTGCCAGCAGCGTAATGGGACAGGAGATAAACACTGAAGCTTTCTTT.